This T cell receptor beta chain was sequenced during a study of cytomegalovirus exposure and HLA in healthy donors. Study-wide results and caveats: Listed as cytomegalovirus-associated were 150 or so TCR beta chains. Through in vitro validation, three CMV-associated chains were shown to be specific for CMV antigens. Clusters of TCRs from the first cohort tended to co-occur in the roughly 120 validation repertoires (as a later analysis found).

Germline values: CDR1 SGHDN, CDR2 FVKESK. Trimming cost V 4 bases and J 3 bases, with 21 bases left between them. This CDR3 is built from 17 residues. The donors were members of the validation cohort comprising over 100 subjects, separate from the roughly 690-subject first cohort. A word on this clone: Its antigen is unknown.

Assay: immunoSEQ multiplex PCR; the TCRdb copy retains only in-frame clones and omits some. The data show 150,000 to 200,000 clones, with about 90% seen just once and approximately 2.9% held by the top ten. This sequence joins TRBV14 and TRBJ1-2, with D uncertain. The material sequenced was PBMCs. The source is a woman aged 18-35 years in good health and CMV-seropositive. In DNA form, the CDR3 reads TGTGCCAGCAGCCCTCGGGGATCCCCAAACTCGTACTATGGCTACACCTTC. This sequence encodes CASSPRGSPNSYYGYTF.